This T cell receptor beta chain came from a study of response to subunit inactivated influenza vaccine. The V gene's germline CDR1 is SGHRS and CDR2 YFSETQ. Trimming shortened V by 2 bases and J by 2 bases, and 13 bases separated the two germline ends. This CDR3 is built from 15 residues. From the RT-PCR reads, TCRdb called clonotypes with MiXCR, one entry per CDR3 protein. The data hold approximately 700,000 distinct CDR3 sequences, with roughly 14% observed a single time. Of note for this clonotype: What it binds is unknown.

Study-level points and caveats: The authors suggested that few new T cells are recruited per seasonal influenza vaccination.

The sample was PBMCs from blood, taken approximately 15 days before vaccination. The rearrangement joins TRBV5-1 to TRBJ2-5, with D possibly TRBD2 on 5 matching bases. This TCR came from a man between 50 and 59 years old who received an inactivated influenza vaccine. CDR3 region: CASSFQSTGQETQYF. CDR3 sequence (DNA): TGCGCCAGCAGCTTTCAAAGTACGGGGCAAGAGACCCAGTACTTC.